The sequence of this T cell receptor beta chain was determined in a study of vaccination effects on CD4 cells after COVID-19. Of note for this clone: The antigen is unknown.

The table came from immunoSEQ multiplex PCR; TCRdb's copy has only in-frame clones and leaves some out. The repertoire holds fewer than 90,000 clones, 73% seen once, with less than 5.5% in the top ten. Antigen-specific CD4+ T cell clonotypes were called by their expansion after viral peptide-pool culture in ViraFEST. Subsequent to approximately 9 days of culture, CD4+ T cells were isolated. Documented for the person is a PCR-confirmed SARS-CoV-2 infection occurring between March and December 2020. The authors exchanged half the medium for IL-2 medium on days 3 and 7. The specimen was CD4+ T cells from PBMCs cultured with HIV peptides, collected before COVID-19 vaccination. The subset is: HIV-1 Nef peptide pool negative control/reference culture. This TCR was sampled from a human donor who had a prior SARS-CoV-2 infection.

CDR3 in amino acids: CASSSSMGHTEAFF. The DNA for the CDR3 is TGTGCCAGCAGCTCATCGATGGGCCACACTGAAGCTTTCTTT. This chain joins TRBV7-2 and TRBJ1-1, with unresolved D. CDR3 length equals 14 residues. Germline lookup yields CDR1 SGHTA and CDR2 FQGNSA. V was trimmed by 4 bases and J by 3 bases, leaving 12 bases between them.